One sample yielded the 7 T cell receptor beta chains listed below, sequenced in a study of T cells after yellow fever vaccination. One entry per CDR3 protein results from TCRdb running MiXCR on the 5' RACE reads. Here the sample spans tens of thousands of distinct CDR3 sequences, more than 5.5% being singletons. The specimen comprised CD8+ T cells sorted from PBMCs, sampled 9 to 11 days after the first yellow fever vaccination. All receptors derive from a man between 18 and 29 years old who received the YFV17D yellow fever vaccine.

This clonotype was found many times. V and J are TRBV4-3 and TRBJ2-3; 11 nucleotides agree with TRBD2. The germline gives CDR1 LGHNA, CDR2 YSLEER. This CDR3 is 16 amino acids long. Trimming took 1 base from V and 3 from J; bases not matched to a gene: 3. In DNA, the CDR3 is TGCGCCAGCAGCCAAGGAGTAGCGGGGGGGACAGATACGCAGTATTTT. Translation gives CASSQGVAGGTDTQYF.

This clonotype was counted ten times or more. The J gene is TRBJ2-1, the V gene TRBV5-1, with TRBD2 matching 11 bases. Germline CDR1 and CDR2: SGHRS and YFSETQ. The CDR3 is made up of 15 amino acids. The V and J ends lost 0 bases and 10 bases, in that order; junction bases with no gene match: 6. The CDR3 DNA is TGCGCCAGCAGCTTGGATACTAGCGGGGGTCGGGAGCAGTTCTTC. The encoded protein is CASSLDTSGGREQFF.

The gene calls are TRBV5-1 and TRBJ1-1; D perhaps matches TRBD1 (5 bases). This CDR3 is 15 amino acids long. Germline-derived CDR1 and CDR2 are SGHRS and YFSETQ. V lost 4 bases to trimming and J lost 5 bases, with 18 bases between them. CDR3 sequence reads: CASSPVPEGLTEAFF. CDR3 in DNA: TGCGCCAGCAGCCCAGTGCCGGAGGGACTGACTGAAGCTTTCTTT.

This clonotype was seen at least ten times. This chain connects TRBV6-2 or TRBV6-3 to TRBJ1-2; D gene uncertain. Germline V gene data show CDR1 as MNHEY and CDR2 as SVGEGT. The CDR3 is 12 residues long. Trimming took 9 bases from V and 8 from J, leaving 16 bases between them. The CDR3 sequence is CASGGPSGGYTF. The CDR3 region has the DNA TGTGCCAGTGGAGGGCCCTCTGGGGGCTACACCTTC.

The chain combines TRBV5-3 with TRBJ2-5; 7 positions match TRBD1. TRBV5-3 counts as an open reading frame of uncertain function. The CDR3 runs 17 residues. Losses at the gene ends were 8 bases for V and 5 bases for J; bases not matched to a gene: 21. CDR3 region: CARLQGFLLRADETQYF. The CDR3 bases are TGTGCCAGGTTACAGGGGTTCCTCTTACGGGCCGACGAGACCCAGTACTTC.

This clonotype was seen many times. The V and J genes are TRBV7-3 and TRBJ2-3; TRBD2 aligns across 13 bases. V shed 5 bases and J 4 bases; nucleotides not matched to a gene: 3. CDR3 length equals 15 residues. Germline CDR1 and CDR2: SGHTA and FQGTGA. The CDR3 reads CASSPGTSGADTQYF. The CDR3 bases are TGTGCCAGCAGCCCGGGGACTAGCGGGGCAGATACGCAGTATTTT. The complete variable domain, with remaining parts taken from reference TRBV7-3 and TRBJ2-3, reads GAGVSQTPSNKVTEKGKYVELRCDPISGHTALYWYRQSLGQGPEFLIYFQGTGAADDSGLPNDRFFAVRPEGSVSTLKIQRTERGDSAVYLCASSPGTSGADTQYFGPGTRLTVL.

V gene TRBV7-6 combines with J gene TRBJ2-7, with 8 nucleotides matching TRBD2. The junction had 6 bases not matched to a gene; V was cut back by 4 bases and J by 4 bases. This CDR3 region has 14 residues. Germline loops: CDR1 SGHVS, CDR2 FNYEAQ. The CDR3 sequence: CASSSSGGSYEQYF. The CDR3 bases are TGTGCCAGCAGCTCGTCGGGGGGGAGTTACGAGCAGTACTTC.